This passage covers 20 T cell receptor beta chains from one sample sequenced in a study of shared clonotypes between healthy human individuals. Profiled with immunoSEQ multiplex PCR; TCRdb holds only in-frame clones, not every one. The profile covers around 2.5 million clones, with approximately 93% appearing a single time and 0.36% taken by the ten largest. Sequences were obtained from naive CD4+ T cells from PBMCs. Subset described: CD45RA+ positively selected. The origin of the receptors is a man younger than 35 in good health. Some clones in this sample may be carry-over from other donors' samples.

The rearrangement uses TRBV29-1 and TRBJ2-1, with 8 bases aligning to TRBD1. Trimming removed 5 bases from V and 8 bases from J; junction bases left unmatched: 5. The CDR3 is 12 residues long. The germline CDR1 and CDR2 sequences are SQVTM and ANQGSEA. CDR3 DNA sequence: TGCAGCGTTTATCCAGGGGGCTATGAGCAGTTCTTC. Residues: CSVYPGGYEQFF.

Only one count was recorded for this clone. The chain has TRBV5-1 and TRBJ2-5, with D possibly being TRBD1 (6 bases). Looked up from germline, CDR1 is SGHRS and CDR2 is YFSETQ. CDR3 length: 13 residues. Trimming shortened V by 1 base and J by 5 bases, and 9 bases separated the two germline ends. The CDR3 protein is CASSLSQGETQYF. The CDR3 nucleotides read TGCGCCAGCAGCTTGTCACAGGGCGAGACCCAGTACTTC.

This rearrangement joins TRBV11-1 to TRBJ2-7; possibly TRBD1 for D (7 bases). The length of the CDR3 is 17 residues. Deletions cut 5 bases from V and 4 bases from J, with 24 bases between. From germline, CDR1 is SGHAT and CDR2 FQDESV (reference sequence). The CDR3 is CASSPRGLWGQFYEQYF. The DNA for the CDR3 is TGTGCCAGCAGCCCGCGGGGATTGTGGGGACAGTTTTACGAGCAGTACTTC.

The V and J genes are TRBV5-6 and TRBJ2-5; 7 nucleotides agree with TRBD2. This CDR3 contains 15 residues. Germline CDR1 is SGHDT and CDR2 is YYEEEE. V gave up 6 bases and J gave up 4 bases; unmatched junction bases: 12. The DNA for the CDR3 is TGTGCCAGCACCCTCAATCGGGGGGAAGGAGAGACCCAGTACTTC. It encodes CASTLNRGEGETQYF.

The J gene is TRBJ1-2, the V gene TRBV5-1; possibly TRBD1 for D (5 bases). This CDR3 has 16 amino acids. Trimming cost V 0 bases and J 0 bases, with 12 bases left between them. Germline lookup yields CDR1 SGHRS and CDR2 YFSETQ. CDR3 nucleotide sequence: TGCGCCAGCAGCTTGGTTCCGGGACGGACTAACTATGGCTACACCTTC. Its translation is CASSLVPGRTNYGYTF.

This CDR3 reads CASSSPYRGAVNEQFF. The CDR3 DNA follows: TGTGCCAGCAGCTCGCCGTATAGGGGAGCAGTGAATGAGCAGTTCTTC. This sequence joins TRBV7-6 and TRBJ2-1, with D perhaps TRBD1 or TRBD2 (5 bases each). The germline V gene encodes CDR1 SGHVS and CDR2 FNYEAQ. V was shortened by 4 bases and J by 7 bases, with 20 bases between the two germline ends. This CDR3 spans 16 amino acids. Drawing the rest from reference TRBV7-6 and TRBJ2-1, the complete variable domain is GAGVSQSPRYKVTKRGQDVALRCDPISGHVSLYWYRQALGQGPEFLTYFNYEAQQDKSGLPNDRFSAERPEGSISTLTIQRTEQRDSAMYRCASSSPYRGAVNEQFFGPGTRLTVL.

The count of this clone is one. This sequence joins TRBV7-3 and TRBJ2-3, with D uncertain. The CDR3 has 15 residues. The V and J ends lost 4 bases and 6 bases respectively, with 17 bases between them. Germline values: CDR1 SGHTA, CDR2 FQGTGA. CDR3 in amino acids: CASSSTIGPWDTQYF. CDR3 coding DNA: TGTGCCAGCAGCTCTACGATAGGCCCCTGGGATACGCAGTATTTT.

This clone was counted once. CDR3 sequence: CASTESTAQETQYF. DNA of the CDR3: TGTGCCAGCACCGAATCGACAGCCCAAGAGACCCAGTACTTC. The chain carries TRBV6-1 and TRBJ2-5, with D possibly being TRBD1 (5 bases). The CDR3 runs 14 residues. Germline V gives CDR1 MNHNS, CDR2 SASEGT. Trimming pared 7 bases from V and 1 base from J, leaving 13 bases between.

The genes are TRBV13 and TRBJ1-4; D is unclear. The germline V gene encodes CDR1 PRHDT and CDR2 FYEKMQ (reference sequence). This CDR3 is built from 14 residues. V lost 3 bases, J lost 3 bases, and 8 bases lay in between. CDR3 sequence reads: CASSLFRSNEKLFF. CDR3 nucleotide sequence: TGTGCCAGCAGCTTGTTCCGATCTAATGAAAAACTGTTTTTT.

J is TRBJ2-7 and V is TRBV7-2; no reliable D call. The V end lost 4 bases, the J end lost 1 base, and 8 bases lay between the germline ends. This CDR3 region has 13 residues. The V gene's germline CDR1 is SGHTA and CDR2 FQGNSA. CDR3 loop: CASSSRFSYEQYF. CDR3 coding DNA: TGTGCCAGCAGCTCGCGCTTTTCCTACGAGCAGTACTTC.

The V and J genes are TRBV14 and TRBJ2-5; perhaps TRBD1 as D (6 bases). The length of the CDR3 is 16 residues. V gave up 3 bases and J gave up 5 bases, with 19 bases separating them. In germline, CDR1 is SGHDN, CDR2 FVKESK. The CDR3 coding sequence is TGTGCCAGCAGCCACGGAACCAGGGGAGTGCGGGAGACCCAGTACTTC. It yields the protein CASSHGTRGVRETQYF.

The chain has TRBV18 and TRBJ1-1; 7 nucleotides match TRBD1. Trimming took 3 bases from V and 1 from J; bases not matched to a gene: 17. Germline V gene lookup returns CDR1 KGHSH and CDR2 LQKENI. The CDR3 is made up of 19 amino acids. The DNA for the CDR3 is TGTGCCAGCTCACCCTACCGGGACAGCGTCACGGAGGGGAACACTGAAGCTTTCTTT. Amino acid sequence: CASSPYRDSVTEGNTEAFF.

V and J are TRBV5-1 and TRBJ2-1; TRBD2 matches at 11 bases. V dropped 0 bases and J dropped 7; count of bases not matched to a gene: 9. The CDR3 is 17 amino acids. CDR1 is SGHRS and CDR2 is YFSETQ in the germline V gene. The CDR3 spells CASSLGSGRAIRNEQFF. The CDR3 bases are TGCGCCAGCAGCTTGGGTAGCGGGAGGGCCATTAGGAATGAGCAGTTCTTC.

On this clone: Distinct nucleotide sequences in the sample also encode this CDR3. This chain's CDR3 is CASSLSGGADTQYF. In nucleotides, the CDR3 is TGTGCCAGCAGCTTAAGCGGGGGGGCAGATACGCAGTATTTT. The V and J genes are TRBV7-9 and TRBJ2-3; 10 bases map to TRBD2. The junction had 0 bases not matched to a gene; V was cut back by 2 bases and J by 4 bases. The germline V gene encodes CDR1 SEHNR and CDR2 FQNEAQ (reference sequence). The CDR3 contains 14 residues.

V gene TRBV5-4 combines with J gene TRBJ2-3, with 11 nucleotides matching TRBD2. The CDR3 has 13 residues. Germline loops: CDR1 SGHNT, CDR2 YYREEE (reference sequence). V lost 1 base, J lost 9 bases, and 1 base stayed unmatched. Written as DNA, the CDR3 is TGTGCCAGCAGCTTGTGGACTAGCGGGACGCAGTATTTT. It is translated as CASSLWTSGTQYF.

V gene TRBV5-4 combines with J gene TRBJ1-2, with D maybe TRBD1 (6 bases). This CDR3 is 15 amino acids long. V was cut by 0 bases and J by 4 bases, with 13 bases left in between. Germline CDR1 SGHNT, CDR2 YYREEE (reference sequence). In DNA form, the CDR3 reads TGTGCCAGCAGCTTGGCCCCAGGGGTCGGCTATGGCTACACCTTC. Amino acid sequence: CASSLAPGVGYGYTF.

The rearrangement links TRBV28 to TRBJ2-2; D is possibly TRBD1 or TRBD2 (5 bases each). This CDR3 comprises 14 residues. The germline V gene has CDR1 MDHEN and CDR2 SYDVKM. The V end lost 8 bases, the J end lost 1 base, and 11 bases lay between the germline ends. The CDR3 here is CASYGTENTGELFF. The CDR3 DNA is TGTGCCAGCTACGGGACGGAGAACACCGGGGAGCTGTTTTTT. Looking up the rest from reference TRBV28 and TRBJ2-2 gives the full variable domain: DVKVTQSSRYLVKRTGEKVFLECVQDMDHENMFWYRQDPGLGLRLIYFSYDVKMKEKGDIPEGYSVSREKKERFSLILESASTNQTSMYLCASYGTENTGELFFGEGSRLTVL.

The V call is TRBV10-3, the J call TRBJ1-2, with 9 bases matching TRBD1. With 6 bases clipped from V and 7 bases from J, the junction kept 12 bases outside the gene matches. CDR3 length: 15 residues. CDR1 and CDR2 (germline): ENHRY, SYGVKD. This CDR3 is CAIRGDRAAFGGYTF. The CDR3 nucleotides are TGTGCCATCAGGGGGGACAGGGCGGCGTTCGGTGGCTACACCTTC.

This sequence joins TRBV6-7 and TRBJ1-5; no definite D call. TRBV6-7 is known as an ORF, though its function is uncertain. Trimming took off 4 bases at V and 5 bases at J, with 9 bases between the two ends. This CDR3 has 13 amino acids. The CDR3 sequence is CASSSPPDQPQHF. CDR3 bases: TGTGCCAGCAGTTCCCCTCCCGATCAGCCCCAGCATTTT.

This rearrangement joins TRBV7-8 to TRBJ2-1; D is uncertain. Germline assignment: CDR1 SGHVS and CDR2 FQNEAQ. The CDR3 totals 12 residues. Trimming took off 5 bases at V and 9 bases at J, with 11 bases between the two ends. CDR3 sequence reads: CASSPKTGEQFF. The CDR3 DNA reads TGTGCCAGCAGCCCCAAGACGGGTGAGCAGTTCTTC. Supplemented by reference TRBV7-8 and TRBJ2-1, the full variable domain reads GAGVSQSPRYKVAKRGQDVALRCDPISGHVSLFWYQQALGQGPEFLTYFQNEAQLDKSGLPSDRFFAERPEGSVSTLKIQRTQQEDSAVYLCASSPKTGEQFFGPGTRLTVL.